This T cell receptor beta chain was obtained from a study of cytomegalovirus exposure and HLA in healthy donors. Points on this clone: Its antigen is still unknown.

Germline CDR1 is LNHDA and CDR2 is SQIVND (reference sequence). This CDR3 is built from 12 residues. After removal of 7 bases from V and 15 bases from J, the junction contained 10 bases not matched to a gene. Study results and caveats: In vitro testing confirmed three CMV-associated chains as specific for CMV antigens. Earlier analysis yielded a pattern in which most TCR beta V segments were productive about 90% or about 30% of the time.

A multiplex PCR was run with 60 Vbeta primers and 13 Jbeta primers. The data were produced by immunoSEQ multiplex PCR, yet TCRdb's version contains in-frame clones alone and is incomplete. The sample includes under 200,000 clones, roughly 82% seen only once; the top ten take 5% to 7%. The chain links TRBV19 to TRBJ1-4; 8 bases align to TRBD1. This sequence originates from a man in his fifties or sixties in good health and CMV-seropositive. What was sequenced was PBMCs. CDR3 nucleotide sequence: TGTGCCAGTATGAGAGGACAGGGAACGGTGTTTTTT. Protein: CASMRGQGTVFF.